Below, 12 T cell receptor beta chains from the same sample are listed, as sequenced in a study of cytomegalovirus exposure and HLA in healthy donors. Use of 60 Vbeta and 13 Jbeta primers characterized the PCR. The table came from immunoSEQ multiplex PCR; TCRdb's copy has only in-frame clones and leaves some out. The sample holds under 130,000 clones, 70% to 80% seen once. The specimen sequenced was PBMCs. These receptors were taken from a man younger than 45 in good health and CMV-seronegative.

This clone was found a few times. V and J are TRBV7-9 and TRBJ1-1; TRBD1 agrees at 10 bases. The J segment lost 3 bases and the V segment lost 4 bases, leaving 5 bases of the junction unmatched. The germline gives CDR1 SEHNR, CDR2 FQNEAQ (reference sequence). The CDR3 extends over 15 amino acids. This chain's CDR3 is CASSSTGGPYTEAFF. The DNA of the CDR3 is TGTGCCAGCAGCTCGACAGGGGGCCCATACACTGAAGCTTTCTTT. The variable domain in full, with the rest retrieved from reference TRBV7-9 and TRBJ1-1, is DTGVSQNPRHKITKRGQNVTFRCDPISEHNRLYWYRQTLGQGPEFLTYFQNEAQLEKSRLLSDRFSAERPKGSFSTLEIQRTEQGDSAMYLCASSSTGGPYTEAFFGQGTRLTVV.

The CDR3 protein is CASSEISQETQYF. The CDR3 bases are TGTGCCAGCAGTGAGATCAGTCAAGAGACCCAGTACTTC. The V and J genes are TRBV6-1 and TRBJ2-5; the D is unclear. CDR1 is MNHNS and CDR2 is SASEGT in the germline V gene. The CDR3 consists of 13 residues. V was shortened by 3 bases and J by 2 bases, with 7 bases between the two germline ends.

V is TRBV7-9 and J is TRBJ2-7, with D unclear. Trimming removed 2 bases from V and 1 base from J, with 12 bases in between. Germline V gene data show CDR1 as SEHNR and CDR2 as FQNEAQ (reference sequence). The CDR3 consists of 15 residues. CDR3 in amino acids: CASSLSAALSYEQYF. In DNA form, the CDR3 reads TGTGCCAGCAGCTTAAGCGCAGCCCTTTCCTACGAGCAGTACTTC.

CDR3 in amino acids: CASSLGGTSGKDTQYF. CDR3 DNA: TGTGCCAGCAGCCTCGGAGGGACTAGCGGGAAAGATACGCAGTATTTT. The rearrangement links TRBV11-3 to TRBJ2-3; 13 bases agree with TRBD2. This CDR3 comprises 16 residues. CDR1 and CDR2 (germline): SGHNT, YENEEA. The junction had 7 bases not matched to a gene; V was cut back by 5 bases and J by 5 bases.

The genes are TRBV4-1 and TRBJ2-3, with a possible D match to TRBD1 (5 bases). The CDR3 has 15 residues. CDR1 and CDR2 from the germline V gene are MGHRA and YSYEKL. Trimming cost V 0 bases and J 8 bases, with 15 bases left between them. The CDR3 nucleotides read TGCGCCAGCAGCCAAGAGTGGCAGGGTTGGGTTACGCAGTATTTT. Its translation: CASSQEWQGWVTQYF.

A single count supports this clone. V usage is TRBV29-1 and J usage is TRBJ2-1; tentatively, D is TRBD2 (6 bases). V dropped 0 bases and J dropped 10 bases, with 13 bases sitting between them. This CDR3 spans 13 amino acids. Germline values: CDR1 SQVTM, CDR2 ANQGSEA. The CDR3 DNA reads TGCAGCGTTGAAGAGGAGGATAGCGGCGAGCAGTTCTTC. Residues: CSVEEEDSGEQFF.

This chain joins TRBV27 and TRBJ2-7; 10 bases line up with TRBD2. V dropped 7 bases and J dropped 3; count of bases not matched to a gene: 15. CDR3 size: 17 residues. Germline V gene sequence: CDR1 MNHEY, CDR2 SMNVEV (reference sequence). The CDR3 nucleotides are TGTGCCAGCAAAAAAGTCTGGGCTAGCGGGAGTGTCTACGAGCAGTACTTC. Amino acid sequence: CASKKVWASGSVYEQYF.

The genes are TRBV5-1 and TRBJ2-7; a possible D gene is TRBD1 (6 bases). The CDR3 is 15 residues long. CDR1 is SGHRS, CDR2 YFSETQ, per germline. V was trimmed by 0 bases and J by 0 bases, leaving 10 bases between them. DNA of the CDR3: TGCGCCAGCAGCTTGGGAGGGGGTTTCTCCTACGAGCAGTACTTC. It codes for CASSLGGGFSYEQYF.

This clone was recorded at least ten times. This rearrangement joins TRBV4-1 to TRBJ2-7; D gene uncertain. V lost 2 bases, J lost 0 bases, and 11 bases lay in between. The length of the CDR3 is 15 residues. Germline CDR1 is MGHRA and CDR2 is YSYEKL. CDR3 sequence: CASSQSVLSSYEQYF. The CDR3 DNA reads as TGCGCCAGCAGCCAATCGGTCTTGAGCTCCTACGAGCAGTACTTC.

The rearrangement joins TRBV5-4 to TRBJ2-3, with 8 bases matching TRBD2. The CDR3 totals 15 residues. Losses at the gene ends were 2 bases for V and 4 bases for J; bases not matched to a gene: 6. Germline V gene lookup returns CDR1 SGHNT and CDR2 YYREEE (reference sequence). CDR3 amino acids: CASSLAGDFADTQYF. The CDR3 DNA sequence: TGTGCCAGCAGCTTAGCGGGGGATTTCGCAGATACGCAGTATTTT.

V usage is TRBV28 and J usage is TRBJ1-1, with unresolved D. The CDR3 totals 13 residues. Germline CDR1 reads MDHEN; CDR2 reads SYDVKM. V was shortened by 8 bases and J by 5 bases, with 15 bases between the two germline ends. The CDR3 coding sequence is TGTGCCAGCCTTTCAGGTGATGGAACTGAAGCTTTCTTT. This encodes CASLSGDGTEAFF.

The V gene is TRBV11-2, the J gene TRBJ1-1; 7 bases are shared with TRBD1. V trimming: 0 bases; J trimming: 2 bases; junction bases outside the gene matches: 3. Germline CDR1 SGHAT, CDR2 FQNNGV. This CDR3 comprises 15 residues. CDR3 in amino acids: CASSLEGQVNTEAFF. The CDR3 DNA follows: TGTGCCAGCAGCTTAGAAGGACAGGTAAACACTGAAGCTTTCTTT.